The 6 T cell receptor beta chains below come from one sample, sequenced in a study of blood T cells in healthy people across ages. Next came a second PCR, run for about 6 to 12 cycles, which used a sample-barcoded 5' primer along with a J-beta primer mix. MiXCR, applied by TCRdb to the 5' RACE reads, yields one record per CDR3 protein. The table includes 1.5 million or so distinct CDR3 sequences, approximately 39% detected once. The sequencing sample was made of blood. The receptor source for this set is a woman between 18 and 29 years old in good health.

The chain links TRBV20-1 to TRBJ2-4, with 8 bases lining up with TRBD1. This CDR3 spans 14 amino acids. With 1 base clipped from V and 1 base from J, the junction kept 0 bases outside the gene matches. The V gene's germline CDR1 is DFQATT and CDR2 SNEGSKA (reference sequence). The CDR3: CSARGDRAKNIQYF. The DNA for the CDR3 is TGCAGTGCTAGAGGGGACAGGGCCAAAAACATTCAGTACTTC.

The rearrangement links TRBV28 to TRBJ1-5, with unresolved D. The CDR3 has 12 amino acids. CDR1 is MDHEN, CDR2 SYDVKM, per germline. Trimming shortened V by 5 bases and J by 9 bases, and 11 bases separated the two germline ends. CDR3 residues: CASSLRLRPQHF. CDR3 DNA: TGTGCCAGCAGTCTCAGGTTGCGGCCCCAGCATTTT.

The V and J genes are TRBV6-2 or TRBV6-3 and TRBJ2-3; either TRBD1 or TRBD2 may fit D (6 bases each). There are 15 residues in the CDR3. The germline gives CDR1 MNHEY, CDR2 SVGEGT. Trimming cost V 6 bases and J 5 bases, with 18 bases left between them. CDR3 residues: CASRTGLLAGDTQYF. CDR3 bases: TGTGCCAGCAGGACAGGTCTACTAGCAGGAGATACGCAGTATTTT.

The CDR3 loop reads CASSQDSGEFGANVLTF. Here the CDR3 DNA reads TGCGCCAGCAGCCAAGATTCAGGGGAGTTTGGGGCCAACGTCCTGACTTTC. V gene TRBV4-3 combines with J gene TRBJ2-6; possibly TRBD1 for D (6 bases). This CDR3 comprises 17 residues. Per the germline V gene, CDR1 is LGHNA and CDR2 is YSLEER. With 0 bases removed from V and 3 bases from J, the gap between germline ends came to 12 bases.

In this sample, this clonotype turned up a few times. Here the CDR3 reads CASSIGTGGQPQHF. CDR3 nucleotides: TGCGCCAGCAGCATAGGGACAGGTGGACAGCCCCAGCATTTT. The chain combines TRBV4-3 with TRBJ1-5, with 8 bases matching TRBD1. CDR3 size: 14 residues. Germline lookup yields CDR1 LGHNA and CDR2 YSLEER. The junction had 7 bases not matched to a gene; V was cut back by 5 bases and J by 7 bases.

In this sample, this clonotype turned up a few times. V is TRBV20-1 and J is TRBJ2-1; the D gene is possibly TRBD2 (5 bases). The CDR3 runs 12 residues. The V gene's germline CDR1 is DFQATT and CDR2 SNEGSKA (reference sequence). V dropped 3 bases and J dropped 5 bases, with 8 bases sitting between them. The CDR3 sequence: CSARYSDNEQFF. CDR3 nucleotide sequence: TGCAGTGCTAGGTATAGCGACAATGAGCAGTTCTTC.